This T cell receptor beta chain was recovered during a study of naive and memory T cell subsets. Study findings and constraints: Higher TCR numbers at tuberculin sites reflect T cell infiltration, per interpretation.

Amplification of ligated cDNA took four PCR rounds with SP2 and nested alpha and beta constant primers. MiXCR, run by TCRdb on the UMI-ligation and nested PCR reads, gives a single entry per CDR3 protein. The sample lists about 37,000 distinct CDR3 sequences, 11% occurring once. V lost 5 bases and J 3 bases, leaving 11 bases between the germline ends. This CDR3 has 13 residues. Germline V gene lookup returns CDR1 SGHDT and CDR2 YYEEEE. This clonotype was observed many times. As yet, its antigen is unknown. Treatment reported: skin biopsy from PPD injection site in Mantoux-positive individual. The library had UMIs added by 3' ligation of an oligonucleotide to TCR cDNA. Skin biopsies came from PPD injection sites in Mantoux-positive individuals.

This chain joins TRBV5-6 and TRBJ2-5; D is ambiguous. The TCR sequence derives from an adult in good health. The sequenced sample was skin, obtained from a tuberculin skin test site. The CDR3 coding sequence is TGTGCCAGCAGTCCTTACTTCGAAGAGACCCAGTACTTC. This codes for CASSPYFEETQYF.